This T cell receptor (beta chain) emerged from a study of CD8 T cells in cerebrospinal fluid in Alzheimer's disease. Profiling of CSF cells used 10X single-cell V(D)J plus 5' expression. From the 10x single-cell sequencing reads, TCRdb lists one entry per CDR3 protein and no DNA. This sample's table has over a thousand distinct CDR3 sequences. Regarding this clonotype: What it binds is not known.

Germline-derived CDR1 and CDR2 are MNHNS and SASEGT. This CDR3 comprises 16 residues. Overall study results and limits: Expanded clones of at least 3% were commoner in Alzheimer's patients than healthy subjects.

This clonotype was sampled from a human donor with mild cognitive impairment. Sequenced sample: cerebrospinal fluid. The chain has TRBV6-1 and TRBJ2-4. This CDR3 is CASEMGGKKAKNIQYF.